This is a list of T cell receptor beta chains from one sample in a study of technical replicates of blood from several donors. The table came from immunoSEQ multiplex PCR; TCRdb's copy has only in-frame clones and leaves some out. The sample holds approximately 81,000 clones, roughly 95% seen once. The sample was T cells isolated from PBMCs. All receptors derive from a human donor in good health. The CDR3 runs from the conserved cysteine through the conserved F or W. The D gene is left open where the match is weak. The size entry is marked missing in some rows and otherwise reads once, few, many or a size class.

DNA: TGTGCCAGCAGCTCGGGACTAGCGGGTCTTAGCTCCTACAATGAGCAGTTCTTC
CDR3: CASSSGLAGLSSYNEQFF
D: TRBD2
V: TRBV7-3
size: NA
J: TRBJ2-1

DNA: TGTGCCAGCAGCCCCATAGCGGGAGGCGGCGTAGAGACCCAGTACTTC
CDR3: CASSPIAGGGVETQYF
D: TRBD2
V: TRBV5-8
size: NA
J: TRBJ2-5

DNA: TGTGCCAGCAGTTCAACTAGCGGGGAGGATCAAGGAGAGACCCAGTACTTC
CDR3: CASSSTSGEDQGETQYF
D: TRBD2
V: TRBV27
size: NA
J: TRBJ2-5

DNA: TGTGCCAGTAGTAGGGGGGACACCGGGGAGCTGTTTTTT
CDR3: CASSRGDTGELFF
D: NA
V: TRBV19
size: NA
J: TRBJ2-2

DNA: TGTGCCAGCAGCCCTCCTCGATCCAACTATTTCAAGGACAGGGAAGCTAACTATGGCTACACCTTC
CDR3: CASSPPRSNYFKDREANYGYTF
D: TRBD1
V: TRBV28
size: NA
J: TRBJ1-2

DNA: TGTGCCAGCAGCCAAGATGGAGTAGCGGGAGATTTGGGTCCCTGGACAGATACGCAGTATTTT
CDR3: CASSQDGVAGDLGPWTDTQYF
D: TRBD2
V: TRBV14
size: NA
J: TRBJ2-3

DNA: TGTGCCAGCAGCCCGGACTCTAGCACGCAGTATTTT
CDR3: CASSPDSSTQYF
D: NA
V: TRBV7-2
size: NA
J: TRBJ2-3

DNA: TGTGCCAGCCGGACAGTATCAGGTTACGAGCAGTACTTC
CDR3: CASRTVSGYEQYF
D: NA
V: TRBV28
size: NA
J: TRBJ2-7

DNA: TGTGCCAGCGGACTAGTTTGGGATACTGAAGCTTTCTTT
CDR3: CASGLVWDTEAFF
D: NA
V: TRBV27
size: NA
J: TRBJ1-1

DNA: TGTGCCAGCAGACGAACAGGGGCCAGCTCCTACGAGCAGTACTTC
CDR3: CASRRTGASSYEQYF
D: TRBD1
V: TRBV28
size: NA
J: TRBJ2-7

DNA: TGTGCCAGCAGTGAATGGGGGGGTTCGCGCAATCAGCCCCAGCATTTT
CDR3: CASSEWGGSRNQPQHF
D: NA
V: TRBV6-1
size: NA
J: TRBJ1-5

DNA: TGTGCCAGCAGCCCACCCGGGACAGGGTCCCCAGATACGCAGTATTTT
CDR3: CASSPPGTGSPDTQYF
D: TRBD1
V: TRBV11-3
size: NA
J: TRBJ2-3

DNA: TGTGCCAGCAGGGGGGCGACACTCTACTACGAGCAGTACTTC
CDR3: CASRGATLYYEQYF
D: NA
V: TRBV28
size: NA
J: TRBJ2-7

DNA: TGTGCCAGTAGTACCGGGACAGGGGGATACGAGCAGTACTTC
CDR3: CASSTGTGGYEQYF
D: TRBD1
V: TRBV19
size: once
J: TRBJ2-7

DNA: TGCAGTGCTAACGCAGTCACTGAAGCTTTCTTT
CDR3: CSANAVTEAFF
D: NA
V: TRBV20-1
size: NA
J: TRBJ1-1

DNA: TGTGCCAGCAGCTTATCCGGGAACGAGCAGTACTTC
CDR3: CASSLSGNEQYF
D: NA
V: TRBV7-8
size: NA
J: TRBJ2-7

DNA: TGTGCCAGCAGCTTAGCCTTAGAGCAGTACTTC
CDR3: CASSLALEQYF
D: NA
V: TRBV14
size: NA
J: TRBJ2-7

DNA: TGTGCCAGCAGCAAAATCAGGACAGATACCTACGAGCAGTACTTC
CDR3: CASSKIRTDTYEQYF
D: NA
V: TRBV21-1
size: NA
J: TRBJ2-7

DNA: TGCGCCAGCAGCCGCACCGGGACTAGCAATGAGCAGTTCTTC
CDR3: CASSRTGTSNEQFF
D: TRBD2
V: TRBV4-1
size: NA
J: TRBJ2-1

DNA: TGCGCCAGCAGCTTGGTCGGGGTACCCACCTACGAGCAGTACTTC
CDR3: CASSLVGVPTYEQYF
D: NA
V: TRBV5-1
size: NA
J: TRBJ2-7

DNA: TGTGCCAGCAGCTTGATAGGGGCCGGTTCCTACAATGAGCAGTTCTTC
CDR3: CASSLIGAGSYNEQFF
D: NA
V: TRBV11-3
size: NA
J: TRBJ2-1

DNA: TGCGCCAGCAGCCAAGACTCGAGCGGGACCGGATACAATGAGCAGTTCTTC
CDR3: CASSQDSSGTGYNEQFF
D: TRBD2
V: TRBV4-1
size: NA
J: TRBJ2-1

DNA: TGTGCCAGTAGTATAAGCTCTACTAGCAATCAGCCCCAGCATTTT
CDR3: CASSISSTSNQPQHF
D: NA
V: TRBV19
size: NA
J: TRBJ1-5

DNA: TGTGCCACCAGCAGAGATCTCCCCGGGACAGGAGTACAAGAGACCCAGTACTTC
CDR3: CATSRDLPGTGVQETQYF
D: TRBD1
V: TRBV15
size: once
J: TRBJ2-5

DNA: TGTGCCAGCAGCCTAAAGCTAGGGGCTAACACTGAAGCTTTCTTT
CDR3: CASSLKLGANTEAFF
D: NA
V: TRBV13
size: NA
J: TRBJ1-1

DNA: TGTGCCAGCAGCTTGAGGGACAGCCGTTCCTACGAGCAGTACTTC
CDR3: CASSLRDSRSYEQYF
D: TRBD1
V: TRBV5-6
size: once
J: TRBJ2-7

DNA: TGTGCCAGCAGCCTTAACCAAGAGACCCAGTACTTC
CDR3: CASSLNQETQYF
D: NA
V: TRBV7-3
size: once
J: TRBJ2-5

DNA: TGTGCCAGCAGCAGGACTAGCGGGGGAGAGCAGTACTTC
CDR3: CASSRTSGGEQYF
D: TRBD2
V: TRBV5-4
size: NA
J: TRBJ2-7

DNA: TGTGCCAGCAGCTTAGGACAGGGGGACGCTGAAGCTTTCTTT
CDR3: CASSLGQGDAEAFF
D: TRBD1
V: TRBV7-9
size: NA
J: TRBJ1-1

DNA: TGTGCCAGCACCAAGACAGGGGTAGGGAATCAGCCCCAGCATTTT
CDR3: CASTKTGVGNQPQHF
D: TRBD1
V: TRBV28
size: NA
J: TRBJ1-5

DNA: TGTGCTAGTGGTTTCCCCACCGACAGTTTCCTTACTCATAGCAATCAGCCCCAGCATTTT
CDR3: CASGFPTDSFLTHSNQPQHF
D: NA
V: TRBV12-5
size: NA
J: TRBJ1-5